There are many counts of the clone carrying this TCR beta chain. With 6 bases removed from V and 1 base from J, the gap between germline ends came to 9 bases. The germline V gene has CDR1 MNHEY and CDR2 SVGAGI. The CDR3 is 13 amino acids. This record comes from a study of Graves' ophthalmopathy and Graves' hyperthyroidism. RNA transcripts provided the template for amplifying TCR beta CDR3 regions. After a first-round RT-PCR with HTBI primers, a second-round multiplex PCR was run. A single record per CDR3 protein comes from TCRdb applying MiXCR to the multiplex PCR reads. Of over a million distinct CDR3 sequences listed, about two fifths were seen once; the top ten hold 11%. Hyperthyroidism patients, aged 18 to 65, were newly diagnosed, under 2 months' duration.

This sequence joins TRBV6-5 and TRBJ1-1; D uncertain. The source of this sequence is an adult man with Graves' hyperthyroidism. Sequences were obtained from peripheral blood or thyroid tissue (not recorded which). CDR3 sequence: CASRPHQNTEAFF. The DNA of the CDR3 is TGTGCCAGCAGGCCTCATCAGAACACTGAAGCTTTCTTT.